These 21 T cell receptor beta chains share one sample of origin, sequenced in a study of T-cell reconstitution after alpha-beta-depleted transplantation in children. Preparation of the TCRbeta library was carried out with unique molecular identifiers. TCRdb re-called the PCR reads through MiXCR, storing one row per CDR3 protein. Of 250,000 to 400,000 distinct CDR3 sequences listed, roughly 21% were seen once; the top ten hold approximately 10%. The sequencing used PBMCs, mostly from graft donor cells, collected 180 days after TCRalphabeta/CD19-depleted stem cell transplant. Every receptor here comes from a male patient younger than 18 who had a stem cell transplant for acute lymphoblastic leukemia, so the T cells may come from the graft donor.

The CDR3 coding sequence is TGTGCCAGCGGGTTCCAGGGTATAGATACGCAGTATTTT. This gives the protein CASGFQGIDTQYF. The gene calls are TRBV6-1 and TRBJ2-3; tentative D call: TRBD1 (5 bases). Germline CDR1 reads MNHNS; CDR2 reads SASEGT. The ends were cut back, 8 bases at V and 5 bases at J, with 14 bases in the middle. This CDR3 contains 13 residues.

V usage is TRBV18 and J usage is TRBJ2-5, with D unclear. This CDR3 spans 15 amino acids. Germline values: CDR1 KGHSH, CDR2 LQKENI. The V end was cut by 3 bases, the J end by 4 bases, with 15 bases between. The CDR3 loop reads CASSPAGGRTETQYF. The CDR3 nucleotides read TGTGCCAGCTCACCCGCAGGTGGTCGGACAGAGACCCAGTACTTC.

The chain employs TRBV12-3 or TRBV12-4 and TRBJ2-5, with D unclear. The CDR3 consists of 15 residues. Trimming removed 3 bases from V and 3 bases from J, with 14 bases in between. CDR3 DNA: TGTGCCAGCAGTTTGGTGAGGAGCTTTAAAGAGACCCAGTACTTC. This encodes CASSLVRSFKETQYF.

There are a few counts of this clonotype. The rearrangement joins TRBV4-1 to TRBJ2-5, with D perhaps being TRBD1 or TRBD2 (5 bases each). Germline CDR1 is MGHRA and CDR2 is YSYEKL. V lost 4 bases and J 5 bases, leaving 14 bases between the germline ends. This CDR3 region has 14 residues. Written as DNA, the CDR3 is TGCGCCAGCAGCCCCCTTGGGACCCCTGAGACCCAGTACTTC. Amino acids: CASSPLGTPETQYF.

The CDR3 is CASSYLRIKRARSYEQYF. The CDR3 DNA is TGTGCCAGCAGTTACCTTCGTATAAAAAGAGCAAGGTCCTACGAGCAGTACTTC. The genes are TRBV6-5 and TRBJ2-7; D is unclear. The V gene lost 2 bases and the J gene lost 1 base, with 21 bases spanning the gap. This CDR3 is 18 amino acids long. In germline, CDR1 is MNHEY, CDR2 SVGAGI.

Only a few counts were recorded for this clonotype. The rearrangement links TRBV10-3 to TRBJ2-2; the D is unclear. Germline V gene data show CDR1 as ENHRY and CDR2 as SYGVKD. V gave up 10 bases and J gave up 0 bases, with 9 bases separating them. The CDR3 is made up of 13 amino acids. The CDR3, as DNA: TGTGCCAGTGAGCCCACGAACACCGGGGAGCTGTTTTTT. Protein: CASEPTNTGELFF.

The rearrangement links TRBV20-1 to TRBJ2-4, with no clear D. V lost 6 bases to trimming and J lost 1 base, with 10 bases between them. CDR3 length: 13 residues. Germline V gives CDR1 DFQATT, CDR2 SNEGSKA (reference sequence). The CDR3 nucleotides are TGCAGTGCCGAGACCTTGGCCAAAAACATTCAGTACTTC. Amino acids: CSAETLAKNIQYF.

The sample holds one count of this clonotype. V is TRBV11-2 and J is TRBJ2-1, with 13 bases identical to TRBD2. Trimming at V came to 4 bases and at J to 10 bases, leaving 13 bases not matched to a gene. CDR3 length: 17 residues. The germline V gene encodes CDR1 SGHAT and CDR2 FQNNGV. CDR3 protein: CASSYEAYGTSGMEQFF. CDR3 nucleotide sequence: TGTGCCAGCAGCTACGAGGCTTATGGGACTAGCGGGATGGAGCAGTTCTTC.

The chain joins TRBV20-1 to TRBJ2-5; D gene unclear. V lost 0 bases and J lost 5, with 10 bases in between. This CDR3 is 13 amino acids long. Germline CDR1 and CDR2: DFQATT and SNEGSKA (reference sequence). This CDR3 is CSARDEAGETQYF. The CDR3 nucleotides read TGCAGTGCTAGAGATGAGGCTGGGGAGACCCAGTACTTC.

The chain combines TRBV7-9 with TRBJ2-1; D may be TRBD2 (5 bases). V lost 5 bases and J lost 13, with 21 bases in between. The CDR3 runs to 14 residues. The germline gives CDR1 SEHNR, CDR2 FQNEAQ (reference sequence). The DNA of the CDR3 is TGTGCCAGCAGCCCCGTGGGCGGGTGGCTTGATCAGTTCTTC. This gives the protein CASSPVGGWLDQFF.

This clonotype was found a few times. V and J are TRBV6-4 and TRBJ2-1; D uncertain. The V end lost 2 bases, the J end lost 9 bases, and 8 bases lay between the germline ends. This CDR3 contains 12 residues. The V gene's germline CDR1 is MRHNA and CDR2 SNTAGT. CDR3 protein: CASSDQYSEQFF. The CDR3 coding sequence is TGTGCCAGCAGTGACCAATATAGTGAGCAGTTCTTC.

This chain links TRBV20-1 with TRBJ2-7; TRBD2 aligns across 14 bases. J gave up 1 base and V 2 bases, and 13 bases lay outside the gene matches. The CDR3 contains 19 residues. CDR1 is DFQATT, CDR2 SNEGSKA, per germline (reference sequence). The CDR3 loop reads CSARYPSGTSGRGSYEQYF. In DNA, the CDR3 is TGCAGTGCTAGATACCCTTCCGGGACTAGCGGGAGAGGGTCCTACGAGCAGTACTTC.

Details on this clonotype: The germline gene is not matched at one end of the junction; a read error may be the cause. The rearrangement links TRBV12-3 or TRBV12-4 to TRBJ2-7, with 12 bases aligning to TRBD2. CDR3 length equals 14 residues. The CDR3 bases are TGTGCCAGCAGTCTAGCGGGAGGGAACTACGAGCAGTACTTC. Translated, it gives CASSLAGGNYEQYF.

The chain combines TRBV27 with TRBJ1-5, with D unresolved. CDR1 and CDR2 (germline): MNHEY, SMNVEV (reference sequence). The V end was cut by 8 bases, the J end by 3 bases, with 8 bases between. The CDR3 extends over 12 amino acids. The chain's CDR3 is CASGDNNQPQHF. As DNA, the CDR3 is TGTGCCAGCGGTGACAACAATCAGCCCCAGCATTTT.

This clonotype came up a few times. The rearrangement joins TRBV20-1 to TRBJ2-7; D call uncertain. Germline CDR1 and CDR2: DFQATT and SNEGSKA (reference sequence). The CDR3 length is 14 residues. V lost 5 bases, J lost 0 bases, and 14 bases lay in between. The CDR3 region has the DNA TGCAGTGCTCCTACCCACGACATCTCCTACGAGCAGTACTTC. Encoded protein: CSAPTHDISYEQYF.

The rearrangement uses TRBV4-2 and TRBJ1-5, with 8 nucleotides matching TRBD1. The V gene's germline CDR1 is LGHNA and CDR2 YNFKEQ. This CDR3 has 17 amino acids. The trim removed 2 bases at V and 2 bases at J, leaving 8 bases unmatched. In nucleotides, the CDR3 is TGTGCCAGCAGCCAACCCAGGACAGGGTCGGGCAATCAGCCCCAGCATTTT. This sequence encodes CASSQPRTGSGNQPQHF.

Regarding this clonotype: Since a much larger clone is just one base distant, this may be a read error. V is TRBV5-1 and J is TRBJ1-1; no definite D call. The CDR3 loop spans 15 amino acids. Germline CDR1 SGHRS, CDR2 YFSETQ. This CDR3 is CTSSLGWATNTEAFF. The CDR3 DNA is TGCACCAGCAGCTTGGGTTGGGCAACGAACACTGAAGCTTTCTTT. The full variable domain, rest sourced from reference TRBV5-1 and TRBJ1-1, is KAGVTQTPRYLIKTRGQQVTLSCSPISGHRSVSWYQQTPGQGLQFLFEYFSETQRNKGNFPGRFSGRQFSNSRSEMNVSTLELGDSALYLCTSSLGWATNTEAFFGQGTRLTVV.

This clonotype has more than one count but fewer than ten. The V and J genes are TRBV18 and TRBJ2-2, with TRBD1 matching 9 bases. The CDR3 loop spans 16 amino acids. Germline lookup yields CDR1 KGHSH and CDR2 LQKENI. V lost 0 bases to trimming and J lost 4 bases; unmatched junction nucleotides: 3. The CDR3 coding sequence is TGTGCCAGCTCACCACCGGGACAGGGACCCACCGGGGAGCTGTTTTTT. This encodes CASSPPGQGPTGELFF.

The V call is TRBV20-1, the J call TRBJ2-5, with 8 bases identical to TRBD2. Trimming at V came to 4 bases and at J to 3 bases, leaving 10 bases not matched to a gene. Germline values: CDR1 DFQATT, CDR2 SNEGSKA (reference sequence). The CDR3 spans 15 residues. The chain's CDR3 is CSATRSGGFKETQYF. The CDR3 DNA reads as TGCAGTGCTACACGAAGCGGGGGATTTAAAGAGACCCAGTACTTC.

In this sample, this clonotype turned up a few times. CDR3 sequence (DNA): TGTGCCACCAAGGGTGTGAAGGGGGCAATAGACGAGCAGTACTTC. Its protein product is CATKGVKGAIDEQYF. The chain has TRBV24-1 and TRBJ2-7; TRBD1 matches 7 bases. This CDR3 contains 15 residues. Germline V gives CDR1 KGHDR, CDR2 SFDVKD. The J segment lost 5 bases and the V segment lost 8 bases, leaving 14 bases of the junction unmatched.

This clonotype was seen a few times. V is TRBV4-1 and J is TRBJ2-7; 11 nucleotides agree with TRBD1. The CDR3 loop spans 16 amino acids. The J segment lost 6 bases and the V segment lost 3 bases, leaving 10 bases of the junction unmatched. From germline, CDR1 is MGHRA and CDR2 YSYEKL. The DNA for the CDR3 is TGCGCCAGCAGCCAGCATACCGGGACAGGGGGTCTCGAGCAGTACTTC. This translates into CASSQHTGTGGLEQYF.